What follows is one TCR beta chain and its context. This entry comes from a study of human T cells and chemical hapten exposure. Authors' analysis steps: Between 23,224 and 690,600 TCRs appeared in each sample, and the median stood at roughly 95,000. TCRdb called the RACE reads again in MiXCR, with one record for every CDR3 protein. The V and J calls follow TCRdb's processing rather than the paper's. This sample carries about 45,000 distinct CDR3 sequences, approximately 4.8% of them seen once, and the ten largest clones take approximately 6.3%. The time point was: healthy volunteer bleed at 2 weeks. Total RNA extraction was carried out from unfractionated whole blood. Germline CDR1 PRHDT, CDR2 FYEKMQ (reference sequence). V gave up 3 bases and J gave up 8 bases, with 13 bases separating them. This CDR3 is built from 13 residues.

The TCR sequence derives from a human donor in good health. Some clones in this sample may be carry-over from other donors' samples. Sequencing used whole blood. This rearrangement joins TRBV13 to TRBJ1-2; D is ambiguous. Here the CDR3 reads CASSFRTAGGYTF. DNA for the CDR3: TGTGCCAGCAGCTTCCGGACGGCCGGGGGCTACACCTTC.